Listed here are 29 T cell receptor beta chains from one sample, sequenced in a study of cytomegalovirus exposure and HLA in healthy donors. 60 Vbeta and 13 Jbeta primers were used in PCR. Produced via immunoSEQ multiplex PCR; TCRdb's table is partial and in-frame only. The ten most abundant clones cover roughly 1.3% of a sample with 150,000 to 200,000 clones. Input material: PBMCs. These receptors originate from a woman aged 55-69 years in good health and CMV-seronegative.

Note on this clone: A junction boundary mismatches the germline segment, possibly from a read error. The V and J genes are TRBV7-8 and TRBJ1-5; D is unresolved. Germline V gene sequence: CDR1 SGHVS, CDR2 FQNEAQ. The CDR3 loop spans 15 amino acids. CDR3 coding DNA: TGTGCCAGCAGCTTAAGAACGGATAGCAACCAGCCCCAGCATTTT. It yields the protein CASSLRTDSNQPQHF.

J is TRBJ2-6 and V is TRBV19; perhaps TRBD2 as D (6 bases). Germline V gives CDR1 LNHDA, CDR2 SQIVND (reference sequence). The CDR3 extends over 18 amino acids. Trimming took off 6 bases at V and 2 bases at J, with 20 bases between the two ends. CDR3 amino acids: CASSLRGGPVTGANVLTF. CDR3 DNA sequence: TGTGCCAGTAGCTTGCGTGGAGGGCCGGTAACTGGGGCCAACGTCCTGACTTTC.

The chain combines TRBV7-2 with TRBJ2-1, with TRBD1 as a possible D gene (5 bases). CDR1 is SGHTA, CDR2 FQGNSA, per germline. V shed 5 bases and J shed 2 bases, with 13 bases lying between them. The CDR3 length is 15 residues. CDR3 loop: CASSRQWGTYNEQFF. For the CDR3, the DNA is TGTGCCAGCAGCCGACAGTGGGGTACCTACAATGAGCAGTTCTTC.

This chain links TRBV27 with TRBJ2-1, with D possibly TRBD2 on 5 matching bases. This CDR3 comprises 14 residues. Trimming left V 8 bases short and J 8 bases short, with 19 bases between. The germline gives CDR1 MNHEY, CDR2 SMNVEV (reference sequence). The CDR3, as DNA: TGTGCCAGCTCCCCGAGCGGTCTGGGCCATGAGCAGTTCTTC. Its translation: CASSPSGLGHEQFF.

The V and J genes are TRBV18 and TRBJ1-4; D uncertain. V was cut by 5 bases and J by 3 bases, with 7 bases left in between. Germline V gives CDR1 KGHSH, CDR2 LQKENI. The CDR3 is 13 amino acids. CDR3 protein: CASSTGANEKLFF. CDR3 sequence (DNA): TGTGCCAGCTCAACCGGGGCTAATGAAAAACTGTTTTTT.

This chain uses TRBV5-1 with TRBJ2-7; D unclear. CDR3 length: 14 amino acids. Germline V lookup: CDR1 SGHRS, CDR2 YFSETQ. Trimming left V 4 bases short and J 3 bases short, with 14 bases between. The CDR3 is CASSPFGPNYEQYF. DNA of the CDR3: TGCGCCAGCAGCCCCTTTGGGCCAAACTACGAGCAGTACTTC. Combining the CDR3 with reference TRBV5-1 and TRBJ2-7 gives the whole variable domain KAGVTQTPRYLIKTRGQQVTLSCSPISGHRSVSWYQQTPGQGLQFLFEYFSETQRNKGNFPGRFSGRQFSNSRSEMNVSTLELGDSALYLCASSPFGPNYEQYFGPGTRLTVT.

The rearrangement uses TRBV5-1 and TRBJ2-1; unclear D gene. Germline loops: CDR1 SGHRS, CDR2 YFSETQ. Trimming removed 1 base from V and 0 bases from J, with 11 bases in between. The CDR3 has 16 residues. The CDR3, as DNA: TGCGCCAGCAGCTTGTTGACGGGTAGCTCCTACAATGAGCAGTTCTTC. It yields the protein CASSLLTGSSYNEQFF.

The chain recombines TRBV7-8 with TRBJ1-3; tentatively, D is TRBD1 (6 bases). Germline-derived CDR1 and CDR2 are SGHVS and FQNEAQ. The V end was cut by 5 bases, the J end by 0 bases, with 14 bases between. CDR3 length: 16 amino acids. The CDR3 nucleotides read TGTGCCAGCAGCCCCTTAGACAGGAGCTCTGGAAACACCATATATTTT. Translation: CASSPLDRSSGNTIYF.

This rearrangement joins TRBV5-1 to TRBJ1-4; 7 bases line up with TRBD1. Germline V CDR1 and CDR2: SGHRS, YFSETQ. There are 12 residues in the CDR3. After removal of 7 bases from V and 7 bases from J, the junction contained 4 bases not matched to a gene. The CDR3 region is CASRDSPEKLFF. The CDR3 nucleotides are TGCGCCAGCCGGGACAGCCCTGAAAAACTGTTTTTT.

The chain carries TRBV28 and TRBJ2-7, with TRBD1 matching over 10 bases. Germline CDR1 reads MDHEN; CDR2 reads SYDVKM. V trimming: 8 bases; J trimming: 0 bases; junction bases outside the gene matches: 22. This CDR3 is 20 amino acids long. CDR3: CASRFGARTGGRWSSYEQYF. The CDR3 nucleotides read TGTGCCAGCCGATTTGGGGCTAGGACAGGGGGAAGGTGGAGCTCCTACGAGCAGTACTTC.

The V call is TRBV5-1, the J call TRBJ2-5; 10 bases match TRBD1. Trimming removed 2 bases from V and 3 bases from J; junction bases left unmatched: 10. The CDR3 contains 17 residues. CDR1 and CDR2 from the germline V gene are SGHRS and YFSETQ. CDR3 sequence (DNA): TGCGCCAGCAGCTTAGCCGGGACAGGGGTGTGGGAAGAGACCCAGTACTTC. Encoded protein: CASSLAGTGVWEETQYF.

The CDR3 protein is CATSRSPVEKLFF. The CDR3 DNA reads TGTGCCACCAGCAGAAGCCCGGTGGAAAAACTGTTTTTT. The rearrangement joins TRBV15 to TRBJ1-4; D is unclear. This CDR3 spans 13 amino acids. Trimming took 2 bases from V and 8 from J, leaving 9 bases between them. Germline V gene lookup returns CDR1 LNHNV and CDR2 YYDKDF (reference sequence).

The V and J genes are TRBV6-5 and TRBJ1-1; D unresolved. The V and J ends lost 0 bases and 4 bases respectively, with 15 bases between them. Germline CDR1 and CDR2: MNHEY and SVGAGI. The CDR3 loop spans 16 amino acids. The DNA of the CDR3 is TGTGCCAGCAGTTACTCTGCGCGAGATATCGGCACTGAAGCTTTCTTT. The encoded protein is CASSYSARDIGTEAFF.

The chain employs TRBV18 and TRBJ2-7; D is undetermined. The germline V and J ends were trimmed by 1 base and 4 bases, with 14 bases remaining between them. CDR1 and CDR2 (germline): KGHSH, LQKENI. The CDR3 is made up of 15 amino acids. The chain's CDR3 is CASSPLQSSWYEQYF. CDR3 nucleotides: TGTGCCAGCTCACCACTTCAGAGTAGCTGGTACGAGCAGTACTTC.

The J gene is TRBJ2-3, the V gene TRBV29-1, with 7 bases matching TRBD2. In germline, CDR1 is SQVTM, CDR2 ANQGSEA. The V and J ends lost 2 bases and 1 base, in that order; junction bases with no gene match: 0. CDR3 length equals 13 residues. The chain's CDR3 is CSVESGGTDTQYF. The CDR3 nucleotides are TGCAGCGTTGAAAGCGGGGGCACAGATACGCAGTATTTT.

This rearrangement joins TRBV15 to TRBJ1-1, with a weak D call TRBD1 (6 bases). The CDR3 extends over 14 amino acids. Germline CDR1 is LNHNV and CDR2 is YYDKDF (reference sequence). V was cut by 8 bases and J by 0 bases, with 13 bases left in between. The CDR3 DNA reads as TGTGCCACCTTAAGGGACAAACTGAACACTGAAGCTTTCTTT. This encodes CATLRDKLNTEAFF.

V is TRBV10-3 and J is TRBJ2-7; 12 bases map to TRBD2. The ends lost 5 bases at V and 1 base at J; junction bases unmatched: 3. CDR1 is ENHRY, CDR2 SYGVKD, per germline. This CDR3 has 15 amino acids. CDR3 DNA sequence: TGTGCCATCAGTTCCGGGACTAGCGGGTCCTACGAGCAGTACTTC. As protein: CAISSGTSGSYEQYF.

This chain uses TRBV7-6 with TRBJ2-5; a weak D match, TRBD2 (6 bases). The CDR3 sequence is 14 residues long. CDR1 is SGHVS and CDR2 is FNYEAQ in the germline V gene. Deletions cut 3 bases from V and 4 bases from J, with 12 bases between. The CDR3 sequence: CASSLGGRGETQYF. The CDR3 DNA follows: TGTGCCAGCAGCTTGGGGGGAAGAGGAGAGACCCAGTACTTC.

The chain carries TRBV29-1 and TRBJ1-1; D is perhaps TRBD1 (6 bases). The CDR3 runs 13 residues. In germline, CDR1 is SQVTM, CDR2 ANQGSEA. V shed 4 bases and J shed 4 bases, with 13 bases lying between them. The CDR3 loop is CSVGGTLGTEAFF. The CDR3 bases are TGCAGCGTTGGAGGGACATTGGGCACTGAAGCTTTCTTT.

This sequence joins TRBV7-9 and TRBJ1-1; D perhaps matches TRBD1 (5 bases). Looked up from germline, CDR1 is SEHNR and CDR2 is FQNEAQ (reference sequence). Trimming removed 4 bases at V and 4 bases at J, with 13 bases between. The CDR3 contains 14 residues. CDR3 DNA sequence: TGTGCCAGCAGCTCCGGAGGGGTGGCCACTGAAGCTTTCTTT. Protein sequence: CASSSGGVATEAFF.

The V call is TRBV4-2, the J call TRBJ2-1; a possible D gene is TRBD2 (6 bases). In germline, CDR1 is LGHNA, CDR2 YNFKEQ. Trimming shortened V by 4 bases and J by 3 bases, and 16 bases separated the two germline ends. CDR3 length equals 16 residues. CDR3 in DNA: TGTGCCAGCAGCCCCCTAGGGCTAGCGAGCTACAATGAGCAGTTCTTC. This translates into CASSPLGLASYNEQFF.

The chain recombines TRBV12-5 with TRBJ2-2, with a weak D call TRBD1 (6 bases). V gave up 8 bases and J gave up 6 bases, with 16 bases separating them. The V gene's germline CDR1 is LGHNT and CDR2 FRNRAP. This CDR3 region has 14 residues. CDR3 coding DNA: TGTGCTAGTTTTAACAGGGAGACGGCCGGGGAGCTGTTTTTT. The encoded protein is CASFNRETAGELFF.

The rearrangement joins TRBV4-1 to TRBJ1-1; 7 bases map to TRBD1. The CDR3 extends over 15 amino acids. Germline V CDR1 and CDR2: MGHRA, YSYEKL. With V trimmed by 0 bases and J by 10 bases, 11 bases remained unmatched. This CDR3 reads CASSQEPNRGTPAFF. DNA of the CDR3: TGCGCCAGCAGCCAAGAACCAAACAGGGGAACCCCAGCTTTCTTT.

This chain connects TRBV29-1 to TRBJ2-5; D is possibly TRBD2 (6 bases). The J call may be mistaken, given a closer DNA end match to TRBJ2-7. The germline V gene has CDR1 SQVTM and CDR2 ANQGSEA. This CDR3 spans 13 amino acids. CDR3: CSAGTSYSYEQYF. The CDR3 coding sequence is TGCAGCGCCGGGACTTCCTACTCCTACGAGCAGTACTTC.

The rearrangement joins TRBV5-1 to TRBJ1-3, with D possibly TRBD1 on 5 matching bases. Per germline, CDR1 SGHRS and CDR2 YFSETQ. Deletions cut 3 bases from V and 0 bases from J, with 10 bases between. This CDR3 spans 15 amino acids. CDR3 coding DNA: TGCGCCAGCAGCTCGTCCCAGGGCTCTGGAAACACCATATATTTT. Its translation is CASSSSQGSGNTIYF. Filled out from reference TRBV5-1 and TRBJ1-3, the complete variable domain reads KAGVTQTPRYLIKTRGQQVTLSCSPISGHRSVSWYQQTPGQGLQFLFEYFSETQRNKGNFPGRFSGRQFSNSRSEMNVSTLELGDSALYLCASSSSQGSGNTIYFGEGSWLTVV.

The chain has TRBV15 and TRBJ1-2; possible D gene TRBD1, 6 bases. Trimming pared 1 base from V and 3 bases from J, leaving 6 bases between. Germline-derived CDR1 and CDR2 are LNHNV and YYDKDF (reference sequence). The CDR3 has 13 amino acids. In DNA, the CDR3 is TGTGCCACCAGCAGAGCAGGGGACTATGGCTACACCTTC. Translating it yields CATSRAGDYGYTF.

CDR3: CASSLAPGYDWQYF. CDR3 sequence (DNA): TGCGCCAGCAGCTTGGCCCCCGGGTACGACTGGCAGTACTTC. The chain combines TRBV5-1 with TRBJ2-7; the D is unclear. This CDR3 region has 14 residues. CDR1 and CDR2 from the germline V gene are SGHRS and YFSETQ. Trimming pared 0 bases from V and 9 bases from J, leaving 16 bases between. The whole variable domain, filled in from reference TRBV5-1 and TRBJ2-7, reads KAGVTQTPRYLIKTRGQQVTLSCSPISGHRSVSWYQQTPGQGLQFLFEYFSETQRNKGNFPGRFSGRQFSNSRSEMNVSTLELGDSALYLCASSLAPGYDWQYFGPGTRLTVT.

The chain links TRBV19 to TRBJ2-7, with 7 nucleotides matching TRBD2. This CDR3 region has 14 residues. V shed 6 bases and J 4 bases; nucleotides not matched to a gene: 9. Germline V lookup: CDR1 LNHDA, CDR2 SQIVND (reference sequence). The CDR3 DNA follows: TGTGCCAGTAGGAAGGGCGCGGGAGAGTACGAGCAGTACTTC. Encoded protein: CASRKGAGEYEQYF.

The CDR3 DNA reads TGTGCCAGCAGTGAATTCCAGGGGGGAACTGAAGCTTTCTTT. Translation gives CASSEFQGGTEAFF. The chain carries TRBV25-1 and TRBJ1-1, with 7 bases aligning to TRBD1. V lost 1 base and J lost 5; bases outside the gene matches: 4. Per the germline V gene, CDR1 is MGHDK and CDR2 is SYGVNS. The CDR3 is 14 residues long.